One sample yielded the 8 T cell receptor beta chains listed below, sequenced in a study of T cells in Graves' hyperthyroidism and ophthalmopathy. RNA transcripts provided the source from which TCR beta CDR3 regions were amplified. HTBI primers were employed in a first-round RT-PCR of the TCR CDR3. TCRdb processed the multiplex PCR reads anew with MiXCR; each CDR3 protein has one entry. The repertoire holds over 650,000 distinct CDR3 sequences, with nearly 45% as singletons. The sample comprised peripheral blood or thyroid tissue (not recorded which). These receptors were collected from an adult man with Graves' disease, either hyperthyroidism or ophthalmopathy (not recorded which).

The chain carries TRBV13 and TRBJ2-7; TRBD1 might be the D (6 bases). V shed 6 bases and J shed 2 bases, with 14 bases lying between them. The CDR3 is 14 amino acids. The V gene's germline CDR1 is PRHDT and CDR2 FYEKMQ (reference sequence). The CDR3, as DNA: TGTGCCAGCAGTCCAGGGGACGGACCCTACGAGCAGTACTTC. This sequence encodes CASSPGDGPYEQYF. Filled out from reference TRBV13 and TRBJ2-7, the complete variable domain reads AAGVIQSPRHLIKEKRETATLKCYPIPRHDTVYWYQQGPGQDPQFLISFYEKMQSDKGSIPDRFSAQQFSDYHSELNMSSLELGDSALYFCASSPGDGPYEQYFGPGTRLTVT.

About this clonotype: At one end, the junction sequence differs from germline, possibly due to a read error. The V call is TRBV19, the J call TRBJ1-1, with 7 bases lining up with TRBD1. Per germline, CDR1 LNHDA and CDR2 SQIVND (reference sequence). The CDR3 spans 16 residues. The CDR3 here is CASSPDPGQPNAEAFF. In nucleotides, the CDR3 is TGTGCCAGTAGCCCTGATCCGGGACAGCCGAACGCTGAAGCTTTCTTT. Full variable domain (outside the CDR3, taken from reference TRBV19 and TRBJ1-1): DGGITQSPKYLFRKEGQNVTLSCEQNLNHDAMYWYRQDPGQGLRLIYYSQIVNDFQKGDIAEGYSVSREKKESFPLTVTSAQKNPTAFYLCASSPDPGQPNAEAFFGQGTRLTVV.

In its sample, this clonotype was seen many times. The chain links TRBV25-1 to TRBJ1-6, with D perhaps TRBD1 (6 bases). Germline V gene sequence: CDR1 MGHDK, CDR2 SYGVNS. This CDR3 region has 13 residues. The V and J ends lost 6 bases and 6 bases respectively, with 9 bases between them. The CDR3 region has the DNA TGTGCCAGCAGGACACAGGGTAATTCACCCCTCCACTTT. Translation: CASRTQGNSPLHF.

The CDR3 loop is CASSALQGAYEQYF. The CDR3 coding sequence is TGTGCCAGCAGCGCATTACAGGGGGCCTACGAGCAGTACTTC. The V and J genes are TRBV7-2 and TRBJ2-7; 8 bases align to TRBD1. The germline gives CDR1 SGHTA, CDR2 FQGNSA. This CDR3 spans 14 amino acids. With 5 bases clipped from V and 2 bases from J, the junction kept 5 bases outside the gene matches. Together with reference TRBV7-2 and TRBJ2-7, the CDR3 gives the full variable domain: GAGVSQSPSNKVTEKGKDVELRCDPISGHTALYWYRQSLGQGLEFLIYFQGNSAPDKSGLPSDRFSAERTGGSVSTLTIQRTQQEDSAVYLCASSALQGAYEQYFGPGTRLTVT.

This clonotype was detected many times. The chain has TRBV11-2 and TRBJ1-5; D might be TRBD1 (5 bases). CDR1 and CDR2 from the germline V gene are SGHAT and FQNNGV. V was pared by 5 bases and J by 4 bases, with 9 bases between. This CDR3 contains 13 residues. Written as DNA, the CDR3 is TGTGCCAGCAGCCGGACACGGAATCAGCCCCAGCATTTT. Its protein product is CASSRTRNQPQHF.

This clonotype appeared many times. V gene TRBV9 combines with J gene TRBJ1-3; no clear D. V gave up 0 bases and J gave up 2 bases, with 6 bases separating them. CDR1 SGDLS and CDR2 YYNGEE come from the germline V gene. The CDR3 is 14 residues long. CDR3 nucleotide sequence: TGTGCCAGCAGCGTAGGAGTGGCTGGAAACACCATATATTTT. It specifies CASSVGVAGNTIYF.

In DNA, the CDR3 is TGTGCCACCAGCAGAGCTAACAGGGTGCGGGAGACCCAGTACTTC. The encoded protein is CATSRANRVRETQYF. J is TRBJ2-5 and V is TRBV15; the D gene is possibly TRBD1 (6 bases). CDR1 LNHNV and CDR2 YYDKDF come from the germline V gene (reference sequence). CDR3 length: 15 residues. The V and J ends lost 1 base and 5 bases respectively, with 14 bases between them.

This clonotype was recorded at least ten times. V is TRBV29-1 and J is TRBJ2-2; D unresolved. The CDR3 sequence is 14 residues long. Germline loops: CDR1 SQVTM, CDR2 ANQGSEA. V lost 4 bases and J 0 bases, leaving 9 bases between the germline ends. This CDR3 reads CSVASGSNTGELFF. In DNA form, the CDR3 reads TGCAGCGTTGCGTCTGGATCGAACACCGGGGAGCTGTTTTTT.